Included here is one T cell receptor (beta chain) sequence, with context. Its antigen is not known. The DNA ends 3 residues before the CDR3 does, and the rest of the CDR3 is filled in from the germline J gene. The CDR3 consists of 15 residues. The germline V and J ends were trimmed by 0 bases and 5 bases, with 14 bases remaining between them. Germline values: CDR1 SGHNT, CDR2 YYREEE (reference sequence). Here immunoSEQ multiplex PCR was the method, and the copy in TCRdb shows in-frame clones only, minus some. The table lists about 36,000 clones. This record comes from a study of T cells in women clearing cervical HPV infection. Across the study: Controls' single incident HPV16 infection cleared within 12 months without precancer. Blood came at first lesion visit for cases, post-clearance for controls. The study's findings and limits: Effector/memory and HPV-specific T cells were not isolated, and association timing is unknown.

V gene TRBV5-4 combines with J gene TRBJ2-5; a possible D gene is TRBD2 (7 bases). This clonotype originated in a woman between 18 and 69 years old with a cervical HPV16 infection that either progressed to CIN3+ or cleared (not recorded which). Sequenced sample: blood buffy coat. The covered CDR3 bases are TGTGCCAGCAGCTTGGTGTGGGGGGGCCTTGAGACC. This translates into CASSLVWGGLET. In full, the CDR3 reads CASSLVWGGLETQYF.